Given below is one T cell receptor (beta chain) in context. Its antigen is still unknown. Base-call qualities are not available, and no considerably larger clone is one nucleotide away. This entry belongs to a study of shared clonotypes between healthy human individuals (dated by TCRdb to 2019 to 2021). A note on the overall study: The cohort included a few men and a couple of women between 18 and 49 years of age. To increase sequencing depth and limit assay-specific biases, different laboratories used diverse techniques to prepare libraries and sequence TCR repertoires. Each donor's leukapheresis produced roughly between roughly 0.9 and 9 billion PBMCs. To estimate repertoire size and how much clonotype sharing occurs between individuals, the study deeply sequenced the blood TCR repertoires of about five healthy adults.

Using the deep immunoSEQ assay, multiplex PCR amplified TCR CDR3 regions from genomic DNA. Extracted genomic DNA from each cell subset was spread evenly across all wells of several immunoSEQ 96-well plates, with each plate serving as a replicate. For unsorted PBMC, about 0.3 ug genomic DNA, equal to 30,000 or so T cell genomes, was loaded into each replicate PCR. Ten immunoSEQ deep assay plates were used to sequence the unsorted PBMC genomic DNA. The purified libraries were quantified using a Qubit 3.0 fluorometer, sized with a Bioanalyzer 2100, and then quantified again using the KAPA Library Quantification kit. Each immunoSEQ 96-well plate was sequenced on its own single-read 150-cycle Illumina NextSeq 550 flow cell. The paper's processing steps were these. Because only junctional sequences without quality scores were contained in the immunoSEQ output, filtering matching that applied to full-length reads could not be performed. To assign V/J genes and CDR3, sequences were annotated against IMGT germline references using PyIR, a Python wrapper for IgBLAST v1.9. Reads were removed for weak V/J assignments (E-value above 1e-6), missing CDR3, stop codons, out-of-frame junctions, or ambiguous translated residues. V3J clonotypes were defined by identical inferred V gene, J gene, and CDR3 amino acid sequence. The percentage overlap between two repertoires was calculated by dividing the number of shared unique clonotypes by the size of the smaller repertoire. Repertoire richness was assessed with RTK rarefaction, the Chao1 estimator, and Recon v2.1 estimates of unobserved clonotypes. Here the immuneACCESS table is served through TCRdb, limited to in-frame sequences with V and J called. Missing clones are a known gap in these copies; in checked studies unresolved V genes cover under half, and the rest lacks a known reason. That table supplies the V and J calls and clone size; D and trimming were determined from the DNA. In this sample the table shows approximately 500,000 clones, around 74% of which occur a single time. The ten largest make up over 10% of the sample.

Donors were healthy HIV-negative adults with no recently reported acute infections or vaccinations. Every donor was a Caucasian adult residing in Nashville, Tennessee, USA. For unsorted samples, 90 million or so PBMCs were counted, and genomic DNA was extracted using the QIAamp DNA Blood Mini kit. Blood was obtained by leukapheresis, after which PBMCs were separated by Ficoll-Histopaque density gradient centrifugation and cryopreserved in liquid nitrogen vapor phase. Overall study outcomes, separate from this receptor: Sampling was limited to blood, and TCR repertoires in tissue likely differ from TCR repertoires in blood. Based on pairwise subsampling, the degree of clonotype sharing among donors was expected to be affected by sequencing depth. The genetic and exposure-history diversity represented was limited by the small number of donors.

Sequencing input: PBMCs. This receptor was identified in a woman aged 40 to 50 in good health. Some clones in this sample may be carry-over from other donors' samples.

For the CDR3, the sequence is CASSLNGQGGRQPQHF. The DNA is TGTGCCAGCAGCTTGAACGGACAGGGGGGGCGTCAGCCCCAGCATTTT. In this chain, TRBV5-6 is recombined with TRBJ1-5, and 10 junction bases match TRBD1. Reading from cysteine to phenylalanine, the CDR3 counts 16 amino acids. Just CDR3 DNA is preserved here, 48 bases in frame from base 1. Clipping removes 1 base from V and 6 bases from J, with 7 as the unmatched junction base count. CDR1 and CDR2 are read off the germline V gene as SGHDT and YYEEEE.